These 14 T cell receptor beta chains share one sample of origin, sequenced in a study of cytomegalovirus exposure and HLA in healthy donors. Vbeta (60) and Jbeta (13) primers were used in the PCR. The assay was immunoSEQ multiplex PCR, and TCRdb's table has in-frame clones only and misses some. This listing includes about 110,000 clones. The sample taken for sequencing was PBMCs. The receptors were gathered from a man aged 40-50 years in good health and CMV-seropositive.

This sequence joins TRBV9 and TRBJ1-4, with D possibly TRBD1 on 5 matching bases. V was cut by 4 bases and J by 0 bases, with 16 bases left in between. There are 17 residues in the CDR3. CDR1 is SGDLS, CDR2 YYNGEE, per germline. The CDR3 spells CASSSGLYDPTNEKLFF. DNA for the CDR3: TGTGCCAGCAGCTCGGGACTTTACGACCCAACTAATGAAAAACTGTTTTTT.

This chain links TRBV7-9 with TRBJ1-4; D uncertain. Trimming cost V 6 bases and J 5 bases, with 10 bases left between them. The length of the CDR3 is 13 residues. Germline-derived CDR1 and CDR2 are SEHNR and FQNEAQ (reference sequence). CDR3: CASSTEPNEKLFF. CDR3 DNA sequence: TGTGCCAGCAGTACGGAGCCCAATGAAAAACTGTTTTTT.

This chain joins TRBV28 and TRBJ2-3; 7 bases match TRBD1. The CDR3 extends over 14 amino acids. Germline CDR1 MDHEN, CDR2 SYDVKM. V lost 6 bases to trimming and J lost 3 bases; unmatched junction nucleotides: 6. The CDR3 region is CASRFYRGTDTQYF. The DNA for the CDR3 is TGTGCCAGCAGATTCTACAGGGGTACAGATACGCAGTATTTT.

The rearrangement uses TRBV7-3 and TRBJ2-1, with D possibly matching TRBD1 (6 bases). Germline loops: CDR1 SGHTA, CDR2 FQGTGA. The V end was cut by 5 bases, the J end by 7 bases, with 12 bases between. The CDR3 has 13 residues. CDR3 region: CASSPTGLNEQFF. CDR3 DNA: TGTGCCAGCAGCCCTACAGGGTTGAATGAGCAGTTCTTC.

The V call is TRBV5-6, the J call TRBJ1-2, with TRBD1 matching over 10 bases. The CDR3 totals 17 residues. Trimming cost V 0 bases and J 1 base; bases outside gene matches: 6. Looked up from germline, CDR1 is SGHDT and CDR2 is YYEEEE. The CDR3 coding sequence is TGTGCCAGCAGCTTGGAGGGGACAGGGGACTATAACTATGGCTACACCTTC. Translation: CASSLEGTGDYNYGYTF.

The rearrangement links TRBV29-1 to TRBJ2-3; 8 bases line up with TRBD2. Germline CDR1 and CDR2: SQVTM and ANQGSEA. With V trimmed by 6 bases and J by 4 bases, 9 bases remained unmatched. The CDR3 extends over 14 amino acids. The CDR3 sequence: CSVKRESPADTQYF. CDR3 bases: TGCAGCGTCAAGCGGGAGTCCCCCGCAGATACGCAGTATTTT.

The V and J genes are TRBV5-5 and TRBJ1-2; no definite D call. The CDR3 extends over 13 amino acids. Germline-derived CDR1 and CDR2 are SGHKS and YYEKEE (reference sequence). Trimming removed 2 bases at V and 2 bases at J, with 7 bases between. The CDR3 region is CASSFDKNYGYTF. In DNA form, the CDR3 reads TGTGCCAGCAGCTTCGACAAGAACTATGGCTACACCTTC.

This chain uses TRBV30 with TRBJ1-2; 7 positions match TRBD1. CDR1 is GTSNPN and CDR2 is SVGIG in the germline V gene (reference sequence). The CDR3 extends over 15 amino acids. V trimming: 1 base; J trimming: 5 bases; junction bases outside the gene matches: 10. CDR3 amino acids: CAWSGPRQGWYGYTF. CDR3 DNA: TGTGCCTGGAGTGGCCCGAGACAGGGATGGTATGGCTACACCTTC.

The CDR3 region has the DNA TGCGCCAGCAGTCCAAGGGCAGGGCCCACTGAAGCTTTCTTT. Translating it yields CASSPRAGPTEAFF. The rearrangement joins TRBV4-1 to TRBJ1-1; possible D gene TRBD1, 5 bases. This CDR3 spans 14 amino acids. Trimming stripped 6 bases from V and 4 bases from J, with 15 bases between. Germline CDR1 MGHRA, CDR2 YSYEKL.

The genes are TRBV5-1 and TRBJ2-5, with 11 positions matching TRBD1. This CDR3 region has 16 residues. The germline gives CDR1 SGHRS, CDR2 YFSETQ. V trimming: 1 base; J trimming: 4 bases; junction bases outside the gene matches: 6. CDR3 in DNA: TGCGCCAGCAGCTTGTTAGGACAGGGGGCGGGAGAGACCCAGTACTTC. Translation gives CASSLLGQGAGETQYF.

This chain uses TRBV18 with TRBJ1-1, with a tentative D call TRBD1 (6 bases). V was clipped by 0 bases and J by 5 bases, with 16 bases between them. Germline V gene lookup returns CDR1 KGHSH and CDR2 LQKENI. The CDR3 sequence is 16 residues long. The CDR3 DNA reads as TGTGCCAGCTCACCACCGGATCTACAGGGTGGAACTGAAGCTTTCTTT. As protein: CASSPPDLQGGTEAFF.

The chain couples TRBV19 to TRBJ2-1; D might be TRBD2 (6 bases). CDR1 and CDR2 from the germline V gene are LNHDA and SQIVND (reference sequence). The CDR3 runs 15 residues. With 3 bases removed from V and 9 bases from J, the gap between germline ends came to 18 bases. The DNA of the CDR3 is TGTGCCAGTAGTATGGACGTGGGTCCTAGCGTTGAGCAGTTCTTC. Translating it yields CASSMDVGPSVEQFF. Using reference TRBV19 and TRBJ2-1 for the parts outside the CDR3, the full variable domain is DGGITQSPKYLFRKEGQNVTLSCEQNLNHDAMYWYRQDPGQGLRLIYYSQIVNDFQKGDIAEGYSVSREKKESFPLTVTSAQKNPTAFYLCASSMDVGPSVEQFFGPGTRLTVL.

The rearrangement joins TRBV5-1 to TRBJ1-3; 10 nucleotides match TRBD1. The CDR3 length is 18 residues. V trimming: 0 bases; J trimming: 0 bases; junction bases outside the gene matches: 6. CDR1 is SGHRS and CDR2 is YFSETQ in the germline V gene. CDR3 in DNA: TGCGCCAGCAGCTTGGGCGACAGGGGGCCAATCTCTGGAAACACCATATATTTT. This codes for CASSLGDRGPISGNTIYF.

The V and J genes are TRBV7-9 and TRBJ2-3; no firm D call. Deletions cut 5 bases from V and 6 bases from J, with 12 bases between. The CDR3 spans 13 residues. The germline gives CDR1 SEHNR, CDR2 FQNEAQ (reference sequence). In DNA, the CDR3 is TGTGCCAGCAGCGCGGTCGTGACGGATACGCAGTATTTT. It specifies CASSAVVTDTQYF.